This T cell receptor (beta chain) was recovered during a study of memory CD4+ T cells and cytomegalovirus serostatus. On the study more broadly: This sample comes from healthy Belgian adults, eight to ten CMV seropositive, approximately 24 seronegative.

Produced via immunoSEQ multiplex PCR; TCRdb's table is partial and in-frame only. The sample includes 60,000 or so clones, approximately 81% of them seen just once. The sort gate was single viable CD3+CD4+CD8-CD45RO+ cells for memory CD4+ T cells. The TCR originated in an adult in good health and CMV-seronegative. Some clones in this sample may be carry-over from other donors' samples. Sequenced: memory CD4+ T cells from blood.

The chain's CDR3 is CASSPLPDRRNTEAFF. The CDR3 bases are TGTGCCAGCAGTCCCCTCCCGGACAGGAGGAACACTGAAGCTTTCTTT. V is TRBV6-6 and J is TRBJ1-1; the match to TRBD1 covers 7 bases. The ends lost 5 bases at V and 1 base at J; junction bases unmatched: 10. Germline CDR1 reads MNHNY; CDR2 reads SVGAGI (reference sequence). This CDR3 contains 16 residues.